Listed below are T cell receptor beta chains from one sample, sequenced in a study of cytomegalovirus exposure and HLA in healthy donors. Sequencing was performed with immunoSEQ multiplex PCR; in TCRdb, only in-frame clones are kept and a portion is missing. This table has under 150,000 clones, 70% to 80% appearing once. Material: PBMCs. These receptors all come from a woman in her fifties or sixties in good health and CMV-seropositive. Each CDR3 is given with its conserved first and last residue. A D gene is named only where the DNA matches it firmly. The size entry is marked missing in some rows and otherwise reads once, few, many or a size class.

TRBJ1-1 TRBV30 . once TGTGCCTGGAGTGTACGGACAGCGAACACTGAAGCTTTCTTT CAWSVRTANTEAFF
TRBJ1-2 TRBV6-5 . few TGTGCCAGCAGTTACTCGGAGGCAGCCGGCTACACCTTC CASSYSEAAGYTF
TRBJ1-6 TRBV10-3 TRBD1 . TGTGCCACACTACCCGACAGGGAAAAATCACCCCTCCACTTT CATLPDREKSPLHF
TRBJ1-6 TRBV2 . . TGTGCCAGCAGGGGAAACAGGGTTAATTCACCCCTCCACTTT CASRGNRVNSPLHF
TRBJ1-1 TRBV29-1 TRBD1 . TGCAGCGGATGGGACAGTATGAACACTGAAGCTTTCTTT CSGWDSMNTEAFF
TRBJ1-4 TRBV29-1 . . TGCAGCGTTGATATAGGCGGTCAGAATGAAAAACTGTTTTTT CSVDIGGQNEKLFF
TRBJ1-1 TRBV28 TRBD1 . TGTGCCAGCAGTTTGACAGGGATCACTGAAGCTTTCTTT CASSLTGITEAFF
TRBJ2-2 TRBV7-9 TRBD1 few TGTGCCAGCAGCTCTAGGGGGACAGGGCCCGGGGAGCTGTTTTTT CASSSRGTGPGELFF
TRBJ1-1 TRBV2 . few TGTGCCGGATCTTTTAAGGGGGAAGCTTTCTTT CAGSFKGEAFF
TRBJ1-2 TRBV29-1 TRBD1 . TGCAGCGTTGACTCCTCGGGACAGGCCCTGGGAGGCTACACCTTC CSVDSSGQALGGYTF
TRBJ2-7 TRBV6-5 . . TGTGCCAGCAGTTATATCCTACGGGGGGAGCAGTACTTC CASSYILRGEQYF
TRBJ1-1 TRBV12-5 . . TGTGCTAGTGGTTTGGAGCCAGCGAGGGGGGCTTTCTTT CASGLEPARGAFF
TRBJ2-1 TRBV7-3 TRBD1 . TGTGCCAGCAGCTTGACAGGGAATAATGAGCAGTTCTTC CASSLTGNNEQFF
TRBJ2-5 TRBV7-3 TRBD1 . TGTGCCAGCAGCGCCTCCGGACAGGGGGCAGGGACCCAGTACTTC CASSASGQGAGTQYF
TRBJ2-7 TRBV5-5 TRBD1 once TGTGCCAGCAGCTTGTCCACAGGGGGCTACGAGCAGTACTTC CASSLSTGGYEQYF
TRBJ2-7 TRBV5-1 . . TGCGCCAGCAGCTTCGCCAGGGAAGGTCGAAGCTCCTACGAGCAGTACTTC CASSFAREGRSSYEQYF
TRBJ1-4 TRBV5-4 . few TGTGCCAGCAGCTTCCGACAGGCCGTCGGTAATGAAAAACTGTTTTTT CASSFRQAVGNEKLFF
TRBJ2-2 TRBV4-1 . . TGCGCCAGCAGCCAATACTCTACGGGGGGCGACACCGGGGAGCTGTTTTTT CASSQYSTGGDTGELFF
TRBJ2-5 TRBV4-1 TRBD2 . TGCGCCAGCAGCCCCGCGGGAGTCTCGGAGACCCAGTACTTC CASSPAGVSETQYF
TRBJ2-3 TRBV5-6 TRBD2 . TGTGCCAGCAGTTCAAGACAGGGCGGGGGGGTTTCGAGCACAGATACGCAGTATTTT CASSSRQGGGVSSTDTQYF
TRBJ1-1 TRBV5-6 . . TGTGCCAGCAGCTTGGACAGGATGAACACTGAAGCTTTCTTT CASSLDRMNTEAFF
TRBJ2-1 TRBV11-2 . . TGTGCCAGCAGCCCCAGGGGTGCGATGGCCAATGAGCAGTTCTTC CASSPRGAMANEQFF
TRBJ2-2 TRBV4-3 . . TGCGCCAGCAGAAAACAGGAGAACACCGGGGAGCTGTTTTTT CASRKQENTGELFF
TRBJ1-5 TRBV2 . . TGTGCCAGCAGCCAACAGGCAAGGAATCAGCCCCAGCATTTT CASSQQARNQPQHF
TRBJ2-3 TRBV15 TRBD2 once TGTGCCACCAGCAAGGGACTAGCGGGGGCCGGGGATACGCAGTATTTT CATSKGLAGAGDTQYF
TRBJ2-7 TRBV5-1 TRBD2 . TGCGCCAGCAGCTTGGAGGCGGGGGGGCCCGAGCAGTACTTT CASSLEAGGPEQYF
TRBJ2-7 TRBV27 . . TGTGCCAGCAGTTTGAGTGCGGCCTACGAGCAGTACTTC CASSLSAAYEQYF
TRBJ2-7 TRBV19 TRBD1 . TGTGCCAGTAGTGAAACAGGGGGCTCTCCCTACGAGCAGTACTTC CASSETGGSPYEQYF
TRBJ2-5 TRBV5-4 . . TGTGCCAGCAGCGCCCCGGACTTTCAAGAGACCCAGTACTTC CASSAPDFQETQYF
TRBJ2-7 TRBV19 . once TGTGCCAGTAGTATCGGAGGCGGCGGAGCCTACGAGCAGTACTTC CASSIGGGGAYEQYF
TRBJ1-2 TRBV2 . . TGTGCCAGCAGTTGGCAGGGAGGGGATGGCTACACCTTC CASSWQGGDGYTF
TRBJ2-5 TRBV7-5 . . TGTGCCAGCAGCTTCACCGGGGGGGAGACCCAGTACTTC CASSFTGGETQYF
TRBJ2-5 TRBV6-5 TRBD1 . TGTGCCAGCAGCCGAACAGGGGGCAGGCAAGAGACCCAGTACTTC CASSRTGGRQETQYF
TRBJ2-2 TRBV6-5 . . TGTGCCAGCCATGACACCTACACCGGGGAGCTGTTTTTT CASHDTYTGELFF
TRBJ2-7 TRBV5-1 TRBD2 . TGCGCCAGCAGTCCGGGGGGGGGAGTAGCCCCGTACGAGCAGTACTTC CASSPGGGVAPYEQYF
TRBJ1-5 TRBV5-4 . . TGTGCCAGCAGCGCACCCGGTGGTGGGCCCCAGCATTTT CASSAPGGGPQHF
TRBJ1-5 TRBV27 . . TGTGCCAGCAGTTTGTCCCCCCCGGGATATGAGTTGGGCAGCAATCAGCCCCAGCATTTT CASSLSPPGYELGSNQPQHF
TRBJ1-5 TRBV7-6 . . TGTGCCAGCAGCCCAAGTACACAGGAGGGCCAGCCCCAGCATTTT CASSPSTQEGQPQHF